Listed below are T cell receptor beta chains from one sample, sequenced in a study of T cells in Graves' hyperthyroidism and ophthalmopathy. TCRdb processed the multiplex PCR reads anew with MiXCR; each CDR3 protein has one entry. The sample consists of hundreds of thousands of distinct CDR3 sequences, around 15% of them appearing once. Sequenced material: blood. The receptors were sampled from a woman aged 18-29 years with Graves' hyperthyroidism. CDR3s include the opening cysteine and the closing phenylalanine or tryptophan. Fields, in order: clone size, J gene, V gene, D gene, CDR3 DNA, CDR3 protein. A D gene is named only where the DNA matches it firmly. Only some rows state a clone size, as once, few, many or a class for expanded clones.

clone size: few; J gene: TRBJ2-2; V gene: TRBV9; D gene: -; CDR3 DNA: TGTGCCAGCAGCGGGGGAATTACAGGACTCGCCGGGGAGCTGTTTTTT; CDR3 protein: CASSGGITGLAGELFF
clone size: many; J gene: TRBJ2-7; V gene: TRBV20-1; D gene: TRBD2; CDR3 DNA: TGCAGTGCTAGAGTTAGACCCGGGACTAGCGGCGACGAGCAGTACTTC; CDR3 protein: CSARVRPGTSGDEQYF
clone size: few; J gene: TRBJ2-3; V gene: TRBV5-1; D gene: TRBD1; CDR3 DNA: TGCGCCAGCAGCTTGGGGGACAGGGCCAGCGCAGATACGCAGTATTTT; CDR3 protein: CASSLGDRASADTQYF
clone size: many; J gene: TRBJ2-7; V gene: TRBV11-3; D gene: -; CDR3 DNA: TGTGCCAGCAGCCCGAGGCAGGACAGAGTTCACTACGAGCAGTACTTC; CDR3 protein: CASSPRQDRVHYEQYF
clone size: -; J gene: TRBJ1-6; V gene: TRBV27; D gene: -; CDR3 DNA: TGTGCCAGCAGTTTATCTTGGACGGGTTTATCACCCCTCCACTTT; CDR3 protein: CASSLSWTGLSPLHF
clone size: many; J gene: TRBJ2-3; V gene: TRBV28; D gene: -; CDR3 DNA: TGTGCCATAAAAGGGGATACAGATACGCAGTATTTT; CDR3 protein: CAIKGDTDTQYF
clone size: many; J gene: TRBJ2-7; V gene: TRBV20-1; D gene: TRBD1; CDR3 DNA: TGCAGTGCTAGAGCACCGGGACAGCCCTCCTACGAGCAGTACTTC; CDR3 protein: CSARAPGQPSYEQYF
clone size: few; J gene: TRBJ2-1; V gene: TRBV20-1; D gene: -; CDR3 DNA: TGCAGTGCTAGGGACGGACGAAATGAGCAGTTCTTC; CDR3 protein: CSARDGRNEQFF
clone size: many; J gene: TRBJ1-4; V gene: TRBV3-1; D gene: TRBD1; CDR3 DNA: TGTGCCAGCAGCCAATGGAGGACAGGGGGCGTTGGTGAAAAACTGTTTTTT; CDR3 protein: CASSQWRTGGVGEKLFF
clone size: -; J gene: TRBJ2-2; V gene: TRBV6-1; D gene: TRBD1; CDR3 DNA: TGTGCCAGCAGGCCTCCCACAGGGGGCGTGGGAACCGGGGAGCTGTTTTTT; CDR3 protein: CASRPPTGGVGTGELFF
clone size: many; J gene: TRBJ2-7; V gene: TRBV12-3/TRBV12-4; D gene: -; CDR3 DNA: TGTGCCAGCAGTTTGGTCCCGGACTACGAGCAGTACTTC; CDR3 protein: CASSLVPDYEQYF
clone size: -; J gene: TRBJ1-5; V gene: TRBV27; D gene: -; CDR3 DNA: TGTGCCAGCAGTTTATTGGGGGGGCCGGGTCCCCAGCATTTT; CDR3 protein: CASSLLGGPGPQHF
clone size: many; J gene: TRBJ1-6; V gene: TRBV6-2/TRBV6-3; D gene: -; CDR3 DNA: TGTGCCAGCAGTTACAGAACCAGGGCCACCGGTTCACCCCTCCACTTT; CDR3 protein: CASSYRTRATGSPLHF
clone size: -; J gene: TRBJ1-6; V gene: TRBV20-1; D gene: -; CDR3 DNA: TGCAGTGCTAGAGCGGTTCAGGGAGGGACTAATTCACCCCTCCACTTT; CDR3 protein: CSARAVQGGTNSPLHF
clone size: many; J gene: TRBJ2-7; V gene: TRBV20-1; D gene: TRBD1; CDR3 DNA: TGCAGTGCTAGAACCGACAGGGGGCGCGCCGAGCAGTACTTC; CDR3 protein: CSARTDRGRAEQYF